The T cell receptor (beta chain) under discussion was sequenced for a study of radiotherapy plus CTLA-4 blockade in lung cancer. General study results and limits: Blood saw expansion of tumor-derived TCR clones after radiotherapy plus ipilimumab.

The method was immunoSEQ multiplex PCR; TCRdb's version includes in-frame clones alone and lacks a portion of them. The sample has tens of thousands of clones, roughly four fifths seen once. Those with chemo-refractory metastatic non-small-cell lung cancer were treated with focal radiation combined with CTLA-4 blockade using ipilimumab. This clone was observed a single time. As yet, its antigen is unknown. The CDR3 is 15 amino acids. V lost 1 base and J 0 bases, leaving 10 bases between the germline ends. The germline CDR1 and CDR2 sequences are LNHDA and SQIVND (reference sequence). The sequencing here drew on peripheral blood, taken from a patient treated with radiotherapy plus ipilimumab. The rearrangement uses TRBV19 and TRBJ2-7; no reliable D call. The receptor comes from a human donor with non-small cell lung cancer that progressed on radiotherapy plus ipilimumab. CDR3 nucleotides: TGTGCCAGTAGTATAGCTTGGGCAGCCTCCTACGAGCAGTACTTC. Protein: CASSIAWAASYEQYF.